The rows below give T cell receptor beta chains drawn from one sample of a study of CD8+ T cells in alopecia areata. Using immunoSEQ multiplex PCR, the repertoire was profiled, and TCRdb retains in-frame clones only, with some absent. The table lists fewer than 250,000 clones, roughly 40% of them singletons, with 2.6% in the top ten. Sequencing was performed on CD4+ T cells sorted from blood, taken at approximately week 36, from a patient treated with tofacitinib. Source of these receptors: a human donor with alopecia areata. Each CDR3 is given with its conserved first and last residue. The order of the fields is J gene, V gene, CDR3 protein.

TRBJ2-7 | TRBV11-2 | CASSTGLAGTTQQYF
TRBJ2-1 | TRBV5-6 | CASSLVGGSYNEQFF
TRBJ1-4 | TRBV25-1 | CASSDVGINEKLFF
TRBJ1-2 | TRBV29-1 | CSVVAGDYGYTF
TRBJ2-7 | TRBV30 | CAWSGALRSAYEQYF
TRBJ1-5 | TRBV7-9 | CASSFGSGSLNQPQHF
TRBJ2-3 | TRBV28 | CASNLAGGTDTQYF
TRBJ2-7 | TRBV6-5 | CASTRGVFAEQYF
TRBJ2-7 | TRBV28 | CASSLTPRSSYEQYF
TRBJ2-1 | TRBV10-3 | CAISGETEHYNEQFF
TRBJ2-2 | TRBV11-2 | CASSLGATGELFF
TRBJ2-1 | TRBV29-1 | CSASQGGQDEQFF
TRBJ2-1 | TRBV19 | CASSIRGDNEQFF
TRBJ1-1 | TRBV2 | CASRVQGWNTEAFF
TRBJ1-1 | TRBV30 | CALGGGADVEAFF
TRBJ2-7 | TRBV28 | CASSPRDGMRDYEQYF
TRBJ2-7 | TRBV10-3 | CAIGPGGAYEQYF
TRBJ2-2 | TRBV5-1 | CASSLGSVERGNTGELFF
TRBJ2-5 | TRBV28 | CASSSTDRVGETQYF
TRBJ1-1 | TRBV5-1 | CASSPPDPGLNTEAFF
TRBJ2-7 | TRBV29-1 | CSVSRTGDEQYF
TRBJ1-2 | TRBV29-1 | CSVEDGGGSYGYTF
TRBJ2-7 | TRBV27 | CASSPKPRVSYEQYF
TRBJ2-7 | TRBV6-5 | CASSYRLYYEQYF
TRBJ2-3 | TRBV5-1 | CASSSIGTQYF
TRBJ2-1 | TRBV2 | CATNIAGSEQFF
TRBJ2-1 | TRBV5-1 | CASSFVQSSYNEQFF
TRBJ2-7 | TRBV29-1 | CSVASPPFEQYF